Listed below are T cell receptor beta chains from one sample, sequenced in a study of cytomegalovirus exposure and HLA in healthy donors. Only in-frame clones appear in the TCRdb table, and some are missing; sequencing was by immunoSEQ multiplex PCR. The sample lists approximately 260,000 clones, just under 85% seen once, with 2% to 2.5% in the top ten. The material sequenced was PBMCs. These receptors all stem from a woman between 35 and 50 years old in good health and CMV-seropositive. CDR3s include the opening cysteine and the closing phenylalanine or tryptophan. D genes are given only for firm matches. Rows may omit the clone size; those that give it use once, few, many or a size class.

>TRBV29-1|14|TRBJ1-1|NA|NA
CSVEDPLEGTEAFF
TGCAGCGTTGAAGACCCACTTGAGGGCACTGAAGCTTTCTTT
>TRBV7-2|18|TRBJ2-1|NA|TRBD2
CASNSLRAGGGPYGEQFF
TGTGCCAGCAACTCACTTCGAGCGGGAGGGGGCCCTTACGGGGAGCAGTTCTTC
>TRBV19|15|TRBJ1-5|NA|NA
CASSPRSRVNQPQHF
TGTGCCAGTAGTCCCAGGAGCAGGGTCAATCAGCCCCAGCATTTT
>TRBV28|16|TRBJ2-3|NA|TRBD2
CAIAGTSGRVADTQYF
TGTGCCATTGCCGGGACTAGCGGGAGGGTGGCAGATACGCAGTATTTT
>TRBV27|16|TRBJ2-7|NA|TRBD1
CASSRTGTGGVYEQYF
TGTGCCAGCAGTCGAACCGGGACAGGGGGCGTCTACGAGCAGTACTTC
>TRBV18|12|TRBJ1-1|few|NA
CASYTVNTEAFF
TGTGCCAGCTATACGGTGAACACTGAAGCTTTCTTT
>TRBV15|16|TRBJ1-1|NA|NA
CATSPSSGGGNTEAFF
TGTGCCACCAGCCCAAGCTCGGGGGGTGGGAACACTGAAGCTTTCTTT
>TRBV5-1|14|TRBJ1-2|NA|NA
CASSQTDSFAGYTF
TGCGCCAGCAGCCAGACAGACAGTTTTGCGGGCTACACCTTC
>TRBV28|12|TRBJ1-2|NA|NA
CASHRSNYGYTF
TGTGCCAGTCACAGATCTAACTATGGCTACACCTTC
>TRBV27|12|TRBJ2-1|NA|NA
CASSATSREQFF
TGTGCCAGCAGTGCCACTAGTCGTGAGCAGTTCTTC
>TRBV7-2|14|TRBJ2-1|NA|TRBD2
CASSSGGFYNEQFF
TGTGCCAGCAGCTCCGGGGGGTTCTACAATGAGCAGTTCTTC
>TRBV5-6|15|TRBJ2-7|NA|NA
CASSLTGRVSYEQYF
TGTGCCAGCAGCCTAACAGGGAGAGTCTCCTACGAGCAGTACTTC
>TRBV19|15|TRBJ1-5|NA|NA
CASREGVISNQPQHF
TGTGCCAGTAGGGAAGGGGTTATTAGCAATCAGCCCCAGCATTTT
>TRBV2|14|TRBJ1-2|NA|NA
CASRKEVSLYGYTF
TGTGCCTCTAGAAAGGAGGTTTCTCTCTATGGCTACACCTTC
>TRBV29-1|11|TRBJ1-2|NA|NA
CSATQGRGYTF
TGCAGCGCCACACAGGGTCGTGGCTACACCTTC
>TRBV5-6|16|TRBJ2-1|once|NA
CASSLFTGAPPNKQFF
TGTGCCAGCAGCTTGTTCACGGGAGCGCCCCCCAATAAGCAGTTCTTC
>TRBV7-2|18|TRBJ2-6|NA|NA
CASSLEAGRTIEANVLTF
TGTGCCAGCAGCTTAGAGGCAGGGCGTACGATTGAGGCCAACGTCCTGACTTTC
>TRBV7-2|16|TRBJ2-1|NA|NA
CASSLASRPTYNEQFF
TGTGCCAGCAGCTTAGCTTCGCGGCCCACCTACAATGAGCAGTTCTTC
>TRBV7-9|14|TRBJ2-1|NA|NA
CASSRVQGINEQFF
TGTGCCAGCAGCAGAGTTCAGGGCATCAATGAGCAGTTCTTC
>TRBV11-2|14|TRBJ2-1|NA|TRBD2
CASSVGTSGRAVFF
TGTGCCAGCAGCGTCGGGACTAGCGGGAGGGCCGTGTTCTTC
>TRBV30|11|TRBJ1-2|NA|NA
CAWSVGVGYTF
TGTGCCTGGAGTGTAGGGGTAGGCTACACCTTC
>TRBV5-1|18|TRBJ2-7|NA|TRBD2
CASSLVGLAGGRSPEQYF
TGCGCCAGCAGCTTGGTAGGGCTAGCGGGAGGCCGGAGTCCCGAGCAGTACTTC
>TRBV27|13|TRBJ2-7|NA|NA
CASRIGGVGEQYF
TGTGCCAGCAGAATAGGGGGGGTGGGGGAGCAGTACTTC
>TRBV14|17|TRBJ2-5|NA|TRBD2
CASSQRPGLAGVETQYF
TGTGCCAGCAGCCAACGACCGGGACTAGCGGGAGTAGAGACCCAGTACTTC
>TRBV28|15|TRBJ2-1|NA|NA
CASSLGSSRSNEQFF
TGTGCCAGCAGTTTGGGGTCTAGCAGATCCAATGAGCAGTTCTTC
>TRBV27|15|TRBJ2-6|NA|NA
CASSLVDSGANGLTF
TGTGCCAGCAGTTTAGTCGACTCTGGGGCCAACGGCCTGACTTTC
>TRBV28|15|TRBJ1-2|NA|NA
CASSFSSRANYGYTF
TGTGCCAGCAGTTTTTCCTCCCGAGCTAACTATGGCTACACCTTC
>TRBV2|15|TRBJ2-5|once|TRBD1
CASTTDGQGQETQYF
TGTGCCAGCACTACGGACGGACAGGGGCAAGAGACCCAGTACTTC
>TRBV2|15|TRBJ2-3|NA|NA
CASTIAPSSTDTQYF
TGTGCCAGCACTATAGCGCCTTCTAGCACAGATACGCAGTATTTT
>TRBV6-5|13|TRBJ2-1|NA|NA
CASSYSGDNEQFF
TGTGCCAGCAGTTACTCCGGAGACAATGAGCAGTTCTTC
>TRBV10-3|11|TRBJ2-7|NA|TRBD1
CATGQSYEQCF
TGTGCCACGGGACAGTCCTACGAGCAGTGCTTC
>TRBV30|17|TRBJ2-3|NA|TRBD2
CAWSVSRTSGTTDTQYF
TGTGCCTGGAGTGTTTCTAGGACTAGCGGGACCACAGATACGCAGTATTTT
>TRBV6-6|15|TRBJ2-7|NA|TRBD2
CASSYRLAGVNEQYF
TGTGCCAGCAGTTATAGGCTAGCGGGAGTTAACGAGCAGTACTTC
>TRBV6-1|13|TRBJ2-1|NA|NA
CASSARLSDEQFF
TGTGCCAGCAGCGCGAGACTAAGCGATGAGCAGTTCTTC
>TRBV28|17|TRBJ1-5|NA|NA
CASSLRGGHTINQPQHF
TGTGCCAGCAGTTTAAGGGGGGGGCACACCATCAATCAGCCCCAGCATTTT
>TRBV6-6|16|TRBJ2-5|NA|TRBD2
CASSYGFGRDQETQYF
TGTGCCAGCAGTTACGGCTTCGGGAGGGACCAAGAGACCCAGTACTTC
>TRBV19|15|TRBJ1-5|NA|NA
CASIDRDTRNQPQHF
TGTGCCAGTATCGACCGGGACACACGCAATCAGCCCCAGCATTTT
>TRBV2|15|TRBJ1-5|NA|TRBD1
CASSLGGVYNQPQHF
TGTGCCAGCAGTCTAGGGGGCGTATACAATCAGCCCCAGCATTTT
>TRBV28|13|TRBJ1-1|once|NA
CASVRRGTTEAFF
TGTGCCAGCGTCCGTAGGGGGACCACTGAAGCTTTCTTT